These T cell receptor beta chains were read from a single sample in a study of cytomegalovirus exposure and HLA in healthy donors. Only in-frame clones appear in the TCRdb table, and some are missing; sequencing was by immunoSEQ multiplex PCR. The sample has a few hundred thousand clones; 88% are singletons. What was sequenced was PBMCs. The receptors derive from a man aged 25 to 40 in good health and CMV-seronegative. Both conserved end residues are part of each CDR3. The order of the fields is V gene, clone size, D gene, J gene, CDR3 protein, CDR3 DNA. A D gene is named only where the DNA matches it firmly. The size field is filled for only some rows; it gives once, few, many or a size class.

V gene: TRBV6-6
clone size: -
D gene: -
J gene: TRBJ1-2
CDR3 protein: CASTGVNYGYTF
CDR3 DNA: TGTGCCAGCACGGGGGTTAACTATGGCTACACCTTC

V gene: TRBV5-1
clone size: few
D gene: -
J gene: TRBJ1-2
CDR3 protein: CASARVGYGYTF
CDR3 DNA: TGCGCCAGCGCCAGGGTTGGCTATGGCTACACCTTC

V gene: TRBV30
clone size: -
D gene: TRBD1
J gene: TRBJ1-6
CDR3 protein: CAWRTGRRTFSHLPLHF
CDR3 DNA: TGTGCCTGGCGGACAGGGAGAAGGACATTCTCCCATCTCCCCCTCCACTTT

V gene: TRBV21-1
clone size: -
D gene: -
J gene: TRBJ1-6
CDR3 protein: CASSEECQDSPGTWSPLHF
CDR3 DNA: TGTGCCAGCAGCGAGGAATGTCAGGACTCGCCGGGAACATGGTCACCCCTCCACTTT

V gene: TRBV6-6
clone size: -
D gene: TRBD1
J gene: TRBJ2-5
CDR3 protein: CASRSRGRETQYF
CDR3 DNA: TGTGCCAGCAGGAGCAGGGGGCGAGAGACCCAGTACTTC

V gene: TRBV7-9
clone size: -
D gene: TRBD2
J gene: TRBJ2-5
CDR3 protein: CASSPGLAYPGETQYF
CDR3 DNA: TGTGCCAGCAGCCCGGGACTAGCCTACCCCGGGGAGACCCAGTACTTC

V gene: TRBV5-4
clone size: -
D gene: TRBD1
J gene: TRBJ2-2
CDR3 protein: CASSGTGKAGELFF
CDR3 DNA: TGTGCCAGCAGCGGGACAGGGAAGGCCGGGGAGCTGTTTTTT

V gene: TRBV5-1
clone size: -
D gene: TRBD1
J gene: TRBJ2-5
CDR3 protein: CASSGGTGDVETQYF
CDR3 DNA: TGCGCCAGCAGCGGAGGGACAGGGGACGTGGAGACCCAGTACTTC

V gene: TRBV29-1
clone size: -
D gene: TRBD1
J gene: TRBJ1-2
CDR3 protein: CSVERTGYEDGYTF
CDR3 DNA: TGCAGCGTTGAAAGGACAGGGTACGAGGATGGCTACACCTTC

V gene: TRBV7-9
clone size: -
D gene: -
J gene: TRBJ2-2
CDR3 protein: CASSLAGGKDTGELFF
CDR3 DNA: TGTGCCAGCAGCTTAGCTGGGGGCAAGGACACCGGGGAGCTGTTTTTT

V gene: TRBV11-2
clone size: -
D gene: -
J gene: TRBJ2-5
CDR3 protein: CASSLDLEVETQYF
CDR3 DNA: TGTGCCAGCAGCTTAGACCTCGAGGTAGAGACCCAGTACTTC

V gene: TRBV5-1
clone size: once
D gene: TRBD1
J gene: TRBJ1-3
CDR3 protein: CASAAGQEGNTIYF
CDR3 DNA: TGCGCCAGCGCAGCCGGACAGGAAGGAAACACCATATATTTT

V gene: TRBV7-2
clone size: -
D gene: -
J gene: TRBJ2-7
CDR3 protein: CASSSGTDYEQYF
CDR3 DNA: TGTGCCAGCAGCTCTGGGACTGACTACGAGCAGTACTTC

V gene: TRBV27
clone size: -
D gene: TRBD1
J gene: TRBJ1-5
CDR3 protein: CASSPRQGRNQPQHF
CDR3 DNA: TGTGCCAGCAGTCCGAGACAGGGTAGAAATCAGCCCCAGCATTTT

V gene: TRBV27
clone size: -
D gene: TRBD2
J gene: TRBJ2-3
CDR3 protein: CASSPSGRGYTDTQYF
CDR3 DNA: TGTGCCAGCAGTCCCTCGGGGCGGGGGTACACAGATACGCAGTATTTT

V gene: TRBV7-2
clone size: -
D gene: -
J gene: TRBJ1-1
CDR3 protein: CASSLFEGGTEAFF
CDR3 DNA: TGTGCCAGCAGCTTATTTGAGGGAGGGACTGAAGCTTTCTTT

V gene: TRBV15
clone size: -
D gene: TRBD1
J gene: TRBJ2-3
CDR3 protein: CATSSEGQGSTDTQYF
CDR3 DNA: TGTGCCACCAGCAGCGAAGGACAGGGGAGCACAGATACGCAGTATTTT

V gene: TRBV9
clone size: -
D gene: TRBD1
J gene: TRBJ1-2
CDR3 protein: CASSVGQGSNYGYTF
CDR3 DNA: TGTGCCAGCAGCGTAGGACAGGGATCAAACTATGGCTACACCTTC

V gene: TRBV27
clone size: -
D gene: -
J gene: TRBJ2-2
CDR3 protein: CASSLSPWGGPNTGELFF
CDR3 DNA: TGTGCCAGCAGTTTATCGCCCTGGGGGGGGCCCAACACCGGGGAGCTGTTTTTT

V gene: TRBV6-5
clone size: once
D gene: -
J gene: TRBJ2-7
CDR3 protein: CASSRDYEQYF
CDR3 DNA: TGTGCCAGCAGTCGGGACTACGAGCAGTACTTC

V gene: TRBV29-1
clone size: few
D gene: TRBD1
J gene: TRBJ2-7
CDR3 protein: CSVAGGSRYEQYF
CDR3 DNA: TGCAGCGTCGCAGGGGGTTCTAGGTACGAGCAGTACTTC

V gene: TRBV4-1
clone size: -
D gene: -
J gene: TRBJ1-2
CDR3 protein: CASSQTHGEFGYGYTF
CDR3 DNA: TGCGCCAGCAGCCAAACGCATGGGGAGTTTGGCTATGGCTACACCTTC

V gene: TRBV6-5
clone size: -
D gene: -
J gene: TRBJ1-5
CDR3 protein: CASSSRGGSNQPQHF
CDR3 DNA: TGTGCCAGCAGTTCCCGGGGAGGGTCCAATCAGCCCCAGCATTTT

V gene: TRBV10-3
clone size: -
D gene: TRBD2
J gene: TRBJ2-7
CDR3 protein: CAISEALAGSYEQYF
CDR3 DNA: TGTGCCATCAGTGAGGCCCTAGCGGGGTCCTACGAGCAGTACTTC

V gene: TRBV5-1
clone size: -
D gene: -
J gene: TRBJ2-7
CDR3 protein: CASSLAPGGGVTQSYEQYF
CDR3 DNA: TGCGCCAGCAGCTTGGCCCCAGGGGGAGGCGTAACACAATCCTACGAGCAGTACTTC

V gene: TRBV7-9
clone size: -
D gene: TRBD2
J gene: TRBJ2-3
CDR3 protein: CASSDTSGGDTDTQYF
CDR3 DNA: TGTGCCAGCAGCGATACTAGCGGGGGCGACACAGATACGCAGTATTTT

V gene: TRBV10-3
clone size: -
D gene: -
J gene: TRBJ1-4
CDR3 protein: CAISGRVGTNEKLFF
CDR3 DNA: TGTGCCATCAGTGGCAGGGTGGGAACTAATGAAAAACTGTTTTTT

V gene: TRBV6-1
clone size: many
D gene: -
J gene: TRBJ2-5
CDR3 protein: CASSEAAGGQETQYF
CDR3 DNA: TGTGCCAGCAGTGAAGCGGCAGGGGGGCAAGAGACCCAGTACTTC